The 13 T cell receptor beta chains given below trace back to one sample, sequenced in a study of post-analysis software for immune sequencing data. Antigens for these TCRs are unknown. Study observations and caveats: In patients, about five TRBV segments were more frequent than in controls, with TRBV5-6, TRBV5-1 and TRBV20-1 among them.

Carried by the TCR beta cDNA libraries were unique molecular identifiers. MiXCR, applied by TCRdb to the PCR reads, yields one record per CDR3 protein. The sample consists of fewer than 550,000 distinct CDR3 sequences, approximately 31% of them appearing once. Material for sequencing was blood. The receptors come from a girl aged 2-17 years with multiple sclerosis.

Only a few counts were recorded for this clonotype. The genes are TRBV14 and TRBJ2-5; a possible D gene is TRBD2 (5 bases). This CDR3 is 14 amino acids long. Germline CDR1 and CDR2: SGHDN and FVKESK. The germline V and J ends were trimmed by 4 bases and 4 bases, with 13 bases remaining between them. CDR3 bases: TGTGCCAGCAGCCCCGGGAACGCAAGAGAGACCCAGTACTTC. Translation gives CASSPGNARETQYF.

Worth noting for this clonotype: Since the CDR3 does not end with the conserved phenylalanine or tryptophan, this likely comes from a read error. The rearrangement links TRBV11-2 to TRBJ1-5; D is unclear. V was shortened by 5 bases and J by 4 bases, with 9 bases between the two germline ends. The germline CDR1 and CDR2 sequences are SGHAT and FQNNGV. The CDR3 sequence is 13 residues long. CDR3 DNA: TGTGCCAGCAGCCCTACAGAGAATCAGCCCCAGCATGTT. Amino acids: CASSPTENQPQHV.

The V gene is TRBV6-1, the J gene TRBJ2-3; TRBD2 agrees at 7 bases. Trimming at V came to 6 bases and at J to 0 bases, leaving 15 bases not matched to a gene. Germline V gene data show CDR1 as MNHNS and CDR2 as SASEGT. CDR3 size: 18 residues. DNA of the CDR3: TGTGCCAGCAGCCGGGGGGTCACAGCGGGGACTAGCACAGATACGCAGTATTTT. Translation gives CASSRGVTAGTSTDTQYF.

V is TRBV20-1 and J is TRBJ1-5; 7 bases match TRBD1. The CDR3 length is 14 residues. The ends lost 5 bases at V and 4 bases at J; junction bases unmatched: 8. The V gene's germline CDR1 is DFQATT and CDR2 SNEGSKA (reference sequence). The CDR3 coding sequence is TGCAGTGCTTGGAGGGGACAGCTGAATCAGCCCCAGCATTTT. This codes for CSAWRGQLNQPQHF.

The chain has TRBV5-5 and TRBJ2-3, with D possibly TRBD1 on 6 matching bases. CDR3 size: 16 residues. The V gene's germline CDR1 is SGHKS and CDR2 YYEKEE (reference sequence). V was clipped by 4 bases and J by 2 bases, with 17 bases between them. The CDR3 coding sequence is TGTGCCAGCAGCCAGCTGGGGGCCAGTTACACAGATACGCAGTATTTT. This gives the protein CASSQLGASYTDTQYF.

The rearrangement uses TRBV7-2 and TRBJ2-1, with 13 bases fitting TRBD2. The CDR3 sequence is 14 residues long. The germline gives CDR1 SGHTA, CDR2 FQGNSA. The ends lost 5 bases at V and 12 bases at J; junction bases unmatched: 7. The CDR3 loop is CASSPRWTSGGQFF. The CDR3 nucleotides are TGTGCCAGCAGCCCACGCTGGACTAGCGGGGGGCAGTTCTTC.

V gene TRBV10-2 combines with J gene TRBJ1-4; no firm D call. V lost 3 bases and J 1 base, leaving 9 bases between the germline ends. The CDR3 contains 15 residues. The germline V gene has CDR1 WSHSY and CDR2 SAAADI. The CDR3 nucleotides read TGCGCCAGCAGTGATGTAGGAGTAACTAATGAAAAACTGTTTTTT. Its protein product is CASSDVGVTNEKLFF.

This clonotype was seen a few times. CDR3 amino acids: CASTIRVGGEQYF. For the CDR3, the DNA is TGTGCCAGCACCATAAGGGTCGGCGGCGAGCAGTACTTC. The chain couples TRBV12-3 or TRBV12-4 to TRBJ2-5; unclear D gene. The assigned J gene may be wrong: the sequence end matches TRBJ2-7 better. This CDR3 contains 13 residues.

This chain links TRBV12-5 with TRBJ2-3; TRBD2 aligns across 8 bases. The J segment lost 5 bases and the V segment lost 7 bases, leaving 8 bases of the junction unmatched. Looked up from germline, CDR1 is LGHNT and CDR2 is FRNRAP. This CDR3 contains 14 residues. The CDR3 DNA follows: TGTGCTAGTGCCCAACCCCTAGCGGGAGATACGCAGTATTTT. This encodes CASAQPLAGDTQYF.

This clonotype was seen only a few times. V gene TRBV20-1 combines with J gene TRBJ2-2; the D gene is possibly TRBD2 (6 bases). V lost 3 bases to trimming and J lost 6 bases, with 17 bases between them. Germline CDR1 reads DFQATT; CDR2 reads SNEGSKA (reference sequence). The CDR3 sequence is 15 residues long. The CDR3 DNA follows: TGCAGTGCTAGGTTGGGGGGAGAGGGTCCCGGGGAGCTGTTTTTT. Amino acids: CSARLGGEGPGELFF.

This clonotype was observed many times. The chain combines TRBV7-3 with TRBJ2-7; D perhaps matches TRBD2 (6 bases). Germline loops: CDR1 SGHTA, CDR2 FQGTGA. There are 14 residues in the CDR3. V lost 0 bases, J lost 3 bases, and 9 bases lay in between. The CDR3 DNA reads as TGTGCCAGCAGCTTAACGGTCGGGGGCTACGAGCAGTACTTC. As protein: CASSLTVGGYEQYF.

About this clonotype: The germline gene is not matched at one end of the junction; a read error may be the cause. The gene calls are TRBV20-1 and TRBJ1-2; TRBD1 is a possible D gene (6 bases). The CDR3 contains 17 residues. Germline lookup yields CDR1 DFQATT and CDR2 SNEGSKA (reference sequence). The CDR3 spells CSTRRQAQRQSDYGYTF. The CDR3 nucleotides read TGTAGTACTAGAAGACAGGCCCAGAGGCAGAGTGACTATGGCTACACCTTC.

On this clonotype: The junction and the germline gene differ at one end; a read error may be behind it. V and J are TRBV10-3 and TRBJ2-6; 9 bases map to TRBD1. CDR1 is ENHRY and CDR2 is SYGVKD in the germline V gene. The CDR3 loop spans 16 amino acids. The CDR3 DNA reads TGTGCCATCAGTGATACAGGGGGCTCTGGGGCCAACGCCCTGACTTTC. This codes for CAISDTGGSGANALTF.